The T cell receptor beta chain under discussion was sequenced for a study of blood T cells in healthy people across ages. Only a few counts were recorded for this clonotype. V was pared by 11 bases and J by 2 bases, with 11 bases of the junction left unmatched. This CDR3 is built from 14 residues. The germline CDR1 and CDR2 sequences are ENHRY and SYGVKD. A sample-barcoded 5' primer and a J-beta primer mix were used in a second PCR of about 7 to 12 cycles. TCRdb re-called the 5' RACE reads through MiXCR, storing one row per CDR3 protein. Of 700,000 to 900,000 distinct CDR3 sequences detected, approximately 53% appear once; the ten largest clones hold 41%.

The gene calls are TRBV10-3 and TRBJ1-1; TRBD1 matches at 7 bases. The receptor was derived from a man older than 75 in good health. Sequencing was performed on blood. The CDR3 reads CAASDRDLNTEAFF. As DNA, the CDR3 is TGTGCCGCGAGTGACAGGGACCTTAACACTGAAGCTTTCTTT.